One and the same sample provided the 22 T cell receptor beta chains below, sequenced in a study of T cell changes during pregnancy in multiple sclerosis. Profiling relied on immunoSEQ multiplex PCR, and the TCRdb table lists in-frame clones only, not all of them. The sample lists roughly 51,000 clones, over 80% occurring once. Specimen: CD4+ T cells from peripheral blood mononuclear cells, collected after pregnancy. The receptors originated from a female donor in good health, enrolled as a control in a pregnancy study.

The V gene is TRBV7-8, the J gene TRBJ2-4, with 10 bases identical to TRBD2. The junction had 8 bases not matched to a gene; V was cut back by 5 bases and J by 13 bases. Germline V CDR1 and CDR2: SGHVS, FQNEAQ. This CDR3 has 13 amino acids. The CDR3 here is CASSLRTSGVQYF. CDR3 nucleotide sequence: TGTGCCAGCAGCCTACGGACTAGCGGAGTGCAGTACTTC.

This chain uses TRBV5-6 with TRBJ2-5; TRBD2 is a possible D gene (5 bases). V was trimmed by 1 base and J by 5 bases, leaving 6 bases between them. Germline values: CDR1 SGHDT, CDR2 YYEEEE. This CDR3 region has 12 residues. The DNA for the CDR3 is TGTGCCAGCAGCTTGTCGGGGGAGACCCAGTACTTC. It yields the protein CASSLSGETQYF.

The chain carries TRBV4-2 and TRBJ2-1, with D perhaps TRBD2 (5 bases). The V and J ends lost 4 bases and 9 bases respectively, with 10 bases between them. The CDR3 contains 12 residues. Germline V gives CDR1 LGHNA, CDR2 YNFKEQ. The CDR3, as DNA: TGTGCCAGCAGCCGGGGAGTCTTTGAGCAGTTCTTC. Its translation is CASSRGVFEQFF.

The CDR3 protein is CASGPRTGETEAFF. The CDR3 DNA follows: TGTGCCAGCGGCCCCAGGACAGGGGAGACTGAAGCTTTCTTT. The chain couples TRBV7-6 to TRBJ1-1; TRBD1 agrees at 9 bases. The CDR3 runs 14 residues. Germline values: CDR1 SGHVS, CDR2 FNYEAQ. V shed 8 bases, J shed 5 bases, and the junction held 9 bases outside the gene matches. Drawing the rest from reference TRBV7-6 and TRBJ1-1, the complete variable domain is GAGVSQSPRYKVTKRGQDVALRCDPISGHVSLYWYRQALGQGPEFLTYFNYEAQQDKSGLPNDRFSAERPEGSISTLTIQRTEQRDSAMYRCASGPRTGETEAFFGQGTRLTVV.

The V and J genes are TRBV19 and TRBJ1-5, with unresolved D. Germline assignment: CDR1 LNHDA and CDR2 SQIVND (reference sequence). The CDR3 sequence is 16 residues long. The ends were cut back, 3 bases at V and 2 bases at J, with 14 bases in the middle. CDR3: CASSIVTLGGNQPQHF. DNA for the CDR3: TGTGCCAGTAGTATCGTGACCCTCGGGGGCAATCAGCCCCAGCATTTT.

The chain has TRBV19 and TRBJ1-1; the D is unclear. The CDR3 sequence is 14 residues long. CDR1 and CDR2 from the germline V gene are LNHDA and SQIVND (reference sequence). The V end was cut by 5 bases, the J end by 5 bases, with 15 bases between. This chain's CDR3 is CASSRRGSETEAFF. DNA for the CDR3: TGTGCCAGTAGTCGGCGGGGATCGGAAACTGAAGCTTTCTTT. Supplemented by reference TRBV19 and TRBJ1-1, the full variable domain reads DGGITQSPKYLFRKEGQNVTLSCEQNLNHDAMYWYRQDPGQGLRLIYYSQIVNDFQKGDIAEGYSVSREKKESFPLTVTSAQKNPTAFYLCASSRRGSETEAFFGQGTRLTVV.

V is TRBV4-2 and J is TRBJ1-1, with TRBD1 matching over 9 bases. Germline loops: CDR1 LGHNA, CDR2 YNFKEQ. The V segment lost 0 bases and the J segment 0 bases; nucleotides outside the gene matches: 14. The CDR3 is 20 amino acids. The CDR3 DNA is TGTGCCAGCAGCCAAGATTCTTTTAACAGGGGGCCGAGTCTGAACACTGAAGCTTTCTTT. This codes for CASSQDSFNRGPSLNTEAFF.

The V call is TRBV4-1, the J call TRBJ1-2; TRBD1 aligns across 7 bases. Trimming at V came to 7 bases and at J to 3 bases, leaving 8 bases not matched to a gene. The germline V gene encodes CDR1 MGHRA and CDR2 YSYEKL. This CDR3 is 14 amino acids long. The CDR3 DNA reads as TGCGCCAGCACCCGTCGTGGGACAGACTATGGCTACACCTTC. Translating it yields CASTRRGTDYGYTF.

The CDR3 region is CASSFTGGNEKLFF. DNA for the CDR3: TGCGCCAGCAGCTTCACAGGGGGTAATGAAAAACTGTTTTTT. V and J are TRBV5-1 and TRBJ1-4; 8 nucleotides line up with TRBD1. CDR1 and CDR2 from the germline V gene are SGHRS and YFSETQ. V shed 2 bases, J shed 4 bases, and the junction held 1 base outside the gene matches. The CDR3 extends over 14 amino acids.

Here the CDR3 reads CASSYTRGSTDTQYF. As DNA, the CDR3 is TGCGCCAGCAGCTATACCAGGGGTAGCACAGATACGCAGTATTTT. This chain connects TRBV5-1 to TRBJ2-3, with TRBD1 as a possible D gene (6 bases). The CDR3 covers 15 residues. Trimming stripped 3 bases from V and 0 bases from J, with 11 bases between. From germline, CDR1 is SGHRS and CDR2 YFSETQ. The full variable domain, completed using reference TRBV5-1 and TRBJ2-3, is KAGVTQTPRYLIKTRGQQVTLSCSPISGHRSVSWYQQTPGQGLQFLFEYFSETQRNKGNFPGRFSGRQFSNSRSEMNVSTLELGDSALYLCASSYTRGSTDTQYFGPGTRLTVL.

The chain employs TRBV6-1 and TRBJ1-2, with D possibly being TRBD1 (5 bases). The V gene lost 7 bases and the J gene lost 8 bases, with 14 bases spanning the gap. The CDR3 contains 12 residues. CDR1 is MNHNS and CDR2 is SASEGT in the germline V gene. CDR3: CASTLPGLGYTF. The CDR3 DNA reads as TGTGCCAGCACTCTTCCAGGGTTGGGCTACACCTTC.

V is TRBV19 and J is TRBJ2-3; maybe TRBD2 (6 bases). CDR1 is LNHDA, CDR2 SQIVND, per germline (reference sequence). CDR3 length: 17 residues. V dropped 0 bases and J dropped 5 bases, with 18 bases sitting between them. DNA of the CDR3: TGTGCCAGTAGTATAGATCTGGAGGGCACAGGAAGAGATACGCAGTATTTT. This sequence encodes CASSIDLEGTGRDTQYF.

CDR3 sequence (DNA): TGTGCCAGCAGTTTTGCGGCAGGGATATATAATTCACCCCTCCACTTT. Translated: CASSFAAGIYNSPLHF. The chain carries TRBV28 and TRBJ1-6, with D maybe TRBD1 (5 bases). CDR3 length equals 16 residues. Germline V gene sequence: CDR1 MDHEN, CDR2 SYDVKM. Trimming left V 3 bases short and J 4 bases short, with 13 bases between.

The chain uses TRBV7-2 and TRBJ1-2; 7 bases match TRBD1. V lost 2 bases, J lost 4 bases, and 10 bases stayed unmatched. Germline assignment: CDR1 SGHTA and CDR2 FQGNSA. The CDR3 length is 16 residues. CDR3 amino acids: CASSLNQGGSFYGYTF. The CDR3 nucleotides are TGTGCCAGCAGCTTAAACCAGGGGGGTTCCTTCTATGGCTACACCTTC.

The genes are TRBV10-1 and TRBJ1-5, with a tentative D call TRBD1 (5 bases). The V gene lost 7 bases and the J gene lost 0 bases, with 13 bases spanning the gap. The CDR3 spans 15 residues. Germline CDR1 and CDR2: WNHNN and SYGVQD (reference sequence). The CDR3 DNA sequence: TGCGCCAGCATAAGACAGTGGGATAGCAATCAGCCCCAGCATTTT. Protein product: CASIRQWDSNQPQHF.

The CDR3, as DNA: TGTGCCAGCTCAGGTGGAGTCGGCGGGCTCAGCAATCAGCCCCAGCATTTT. The encoded protein is CASSGGVGGLSNQPQHF. This chain connects TRBV18 to TRBJ1-5; no reliable D call. Germline V gives CDR1 KGHSH, CDR2 LQKENI. This CDR3 spans 17 amino acids. Trimming took 5 bases from V and 1 from J, leaving 18 bases between them.

This chain connects TRBV28 to TRBJ2-1, with 7 bases fitting TRBD1. Losses at the gene ends were 6 bases for V and 12 bases for J; bases not matched to a gene: 14. Germline-derived CDR1 and CDR2 are MDHEN and SYDVKM. This CDR3 contains 14 residues. The DNA of the CDR3 is TGTGCCAGCAGATTTACCCGACAGGGTAGGGGGCAGTTCTTC. Its translation: CASRFTRQGRGQFF.

The rearrangement links TRBV10-3 to TRBJ2-1, with TRBD2 matching over 9 bases. Germline-derived CDR1 and CDR2 are ENHRY and SYGVKD. Losses at the gene ends were 6 bases for V and 6 bases for J; bases not matched to a gene: 15. The CDR3 is 17 amino acids. The DNA for the CDR3 is TGTGCCATCAGCCAACGGCCCCCGGGACTAGCTTTCAATGAGCAGTTCTTC. Its translation: CAISQRPPGLAFNEQFF.

The rearrangement links TRBV7-9 to TRBJ2-1; perhaps TRBD1 as D (5 bases). Germline V gene sequence: CDR1 SEHNR, CDR2 FQNEAQ (reference sequence). The CDR3 totals 12 residues. Trimming pared 5 bases from V and 8 bases from J, leaving 10 bases between. The CDR3: CASSQQAYEQFF. The CDR3 DNA follows: TGTGCCAGCAGCCAACAGGCTTATGAGCAGTTCTTC.

This rearrangement joins TRBV5-1 to TRBJ2-3; no reliable D call. V lost 0 bases, J lost 0 bases, and 8 bases lay in between. The length of the CDR3 is 15 residues. CDR1 SGHRS and CDR2 YFSETQ come from the germline V gene. The CDR3 DNA reads as TGCGCCAGCAGCTTGGCAGGCAGTAGCACAGATACGCAGTATTTT. Amino acid sequence: CASSLAGSSTDTQYF.

The chain recombines TRBV28 with TRBJ1-1; 7 bases agree with TRBD1. Germline V lookup: CDR1 MDHEN, CDR2 SYDVKM. Losses at the gene ends were 7 bases for V and 5 bases for J; bases not matched to a gene: 16. The CDR3 runs 16 residues. The CDR3 here is CASKGETGPLRTEAFF. The CDR3 DNA follows: TGTGCCAGCAAGGGTGAGACAGGGCCCCTGAGAACTGAAGCTTTCTTT.

V is TRBV4-3 and J is TRBJ1-2; the match to TRBD1 covers 8 bases. The V segment lost 1 base and the J segment 4 bases; nucleotides outside the gene matches: 8. Germline V CDR1 and CDR2: LGHNA, YSLEER. The CDR3 has 16 amino acids. CDR3: CASSQARQGAIYGYTF. The CDR3 DNA is TGCGCCAGCAGCCAAGCTCGGCAGGGGGCGATCTATGGCTACACCTTC.